The rows below give T cell receptor beta chains drawn from one sample of a study of a mutant IDH1 vaccine in newly diagnosed glioma. Produced via immunoSEQ multiplex PCR; TCRdb's table is partial and in-frame only. Found here are around 60,000 clones, around four fifths of them singletons; the top ten hold approximately 4.1%. These TCRs are of unknown antigen specificity. This specimen was PBMCs, taken from a glioma patient whose treatment included an IDH1 peptide vaccine. The receptors stem from a man younger than 40 with glioma. The conserved cysteine and the conserved F or W are not part of the CDR3 here. Clone sizes are given selectively: once, few, many, or a class where the clone is expanded.

v_call clone_size cdr3_aa
TRBV11-2 NA ASSGVVTEAF
TRBV2 NA ASSDKYSNQPQH
TRBV6-4 medium-sized ASSELAGGHEQF
TRBV15 few ATSAGMNTEAF
TRBV12-5 NA ASATSMGSLYEQY
TRBV7-9 NA ASSLAYPGPYGYT
TRBV27 NA ASSFIGATNEKLF
TRBV5-6 NA ASSSFPRGNYGYT
TRBV6-5 NA ASTTGSSGNTIY
TRBV7-9 NA ASSLLFDGGYQETQY
TRBV27 NA ASSLFYSILQETQY
TRBV5-4 NA ASSQISSYEQY
TRBV6-5 NA ASTPRGVGNTIY
TRBV6-6 NA ASSYSQGVGTEAF
TRBV11-2 NA ASSHPLQNTEAF
TRBV14 NA ASSQDRYPGRSNYGYT
TRBV14 NA ASSQHLLRDRQETQY
TRBV5-1 NA ASSFYTGQGSGEQF
TRBV4-2 few ASSQQRGNQPQH
TRBV5-1 NA ASRGRTTNYGYT
TRBV4-1 NA ASSHFPGGLGEEF
TRBV7-2 NA ASSARDRGRNTDTQY
TRBV29-1 NA SATVGGSYEQY
TRBV11-2 NA ASSLDRSSNYGYT
TRBV7-2 NA ASSLGLAGGERQY
TRBV6-1 few ASSRGGGNTIY
TRBV29-1 NA SVATKDRATNEKLF
TRBV2 once ASSGGTARKH
TRBV7-8 NA ASSVGGAYNEQF
TRBV2 NA ASSEAGGPPHIVSPLH
TRBV5-4 NA ASSLEWDSSSYNEQF
TRBV11-2 few ASSPRQGPNSPLH
TRBV28 NA ASQGSNTGELF
TRBV5-1 NA ASSVALRRHEQY
TRBV2 medium-sized ASNGVGQTEQF
TRBV7-6 NA ASSSSRNTRTDTQY
TRBV28 NA ASSYTGTGASPLH
TRBV4-2 NA ASSQVAGTGNEQY
TRBV29-1 NA SVDGLAGGYYRWNEQF
TRBV7-9 NA ASSLTSGTGEGYT
TRBV2 NA ASSEAAGGRRETQY
TRBV18 NA ASSLQGQETQY
TRBV11-1 NA ASSYGNAEAF
TRBV28 NA ASSLGQPGANVLT
TRBV6-6 NA ASSYSELGTEAF
TRBV5-4 NA ASSFPDSYEQY
TRBV9 NA ASSVAPTGVDEQF
TRBV28 NA ASTRGTTNYGYT
TRBV7-8 NA ASSLVGYGYT